The 12 T cell receptor beta chains reported below all come from one sample, sequenced in a study of blood T cells in healthy people across ages. A second PCR of 7 to 11 cycles used a sample-barcoded 5' primer and a J-beta primer mix. MiXCR, run by TCRdb on the 5' RACE reads, gives a single entry per CDR3 protein. The repertoire includes some 1.8 million distinct CDR3 sequences, 39% of them detected once, and roughly 23% sits in the top ten. The specimen was blood. The receptors originated from a human donor in good health.

This clonotype was found once. The germline gene is not matched at one end of the junction; a read error may be the cause. V and J are TRBV29-1 and TRBJ2-1; D possibly corresponds to TRBD2 (6 bases). Germline V lookup: CDR1 SQVTM, CDR2 ANQGSEA. This CDR3 has 17 residues. The CDR3 protein is CSVEGPLPGSSYNEQVF. The DNA of the CDR3 is TGCAGCGTTGAAGGCCCTCTCCCCGGGAGCTCCTACAATGAGCAGGTCTTC.

The chain employs TRBV4-3 and TRBJ1-2; TRBD1 might be the D (5 bases). Germline loops: CDR1 LGHNA, CDR2 YSLEER. The CDR3 is 15 amino acids. The V gene lost 1 base and the J gene lost 4 bases, with 13 bases spanning the gap. CDR3 loop: CASSQGVVGGYGYTF. As DNA, the CDR3 is TGCGCCAGCAGCCAAGGGGTGGTGGGGGGCTATGGCTACACCTTC.

The chain is built from TRBV5-5 and TRBJ2-1; D may be TRBD2 (6 bases). The CDR3 is 14 residues long. Trimming cost V 0 bases and J 12 bases, with 16 bases left between them. The germline gives CDR1 SGHKS, CDR2 YYEKEE (reference sequence). CDR3: CASSLVGGERGQFF. CDR3 in DNA: TGTGCCAGCAGCTTGGTCGGGGGAGAAAGAGGGCAGTTCTTC. The variable domain in full, with the rest retrieved from reference TRBV5-5 and TRBJ2-1, is DAGVTQSPTHLIKTRGQQVTLRCSPISGHKSVSWYQQVLGQGPQFIFQYYEKEERGRGNFPDRFSARQFPNYSSELNVNALLLGDSALYLCASSLVGGERGQFFGPGTRLTVL.

A few counts support this clonotype. The V and J genes are TRBV12-3 or TRBV12-4 and TRBJ1-5; 8 positions agree with TRBD1. This CDR3 comprises 15 residues. With V trimmed by 7 bases and J by 2 bases, 7 bases remained unmatched. This CDR3 is CASNRGTIGNQPQHF. In nucleotides, the CDR3 is TGTGCCAGCAACAGGGGGACTATAGGCAATCAGCCCCAGCATTTT.

This clonotype has at least ten counts. The rearrangement uses TRBV20-1 and TRBJ1-2; TRBD1 matches at 8 bases. The CDR3 totals 13 residues. J was trimmed by 0 bases and V by 4 bases; bases with no gene match: 1. Germline assignment: CDR1 DFQATT and CDR2 SNEGSKA (reference sequence). CDR3 in DNA: TGCAGTGCTACAGGGGGCGCTAACTATGGCTACACCTTC. Its translation: CSATGGANYGYTF.

V gene TRBV28 combines with J gene TRBJ2-4; 7 positions agree with TRBD2. V lost 4 bases to trimming and J lost 3 bases; unmatched junction nucleotides: 6. The CDR3 loop spans 15 amino acids. Per the germline V gene, CDR1 is MDHEN and CDR2 is SYDVKM. CDR3 sequence reads: CASSWGGIGKNIQYF. CDR3 in DNA: TGTGCCAGCAGTTGGGGAGGGATTGGCAAAAACATTCAGTACTTC.

The chain couples TRBV4-2 to TRBJ2-3, with no clear D. V lost 0 bases and J lost 0, with 10 bases in between. Germline loops: CDR1 LGHNA, CDR2 YNFKEQ. The CDR3 sequence is 16 residues long. The CDR3 reads CASSQDLDLSTDTQYF. The CDR3, as DNA: TGTGCCAGCAGCCAAGACCTCGATCTTAGCACAGATACGCAGTATTTT.

This clonotype was seen more than once but under ten times. The J gene is TRBJ2-1, the V gene TRBV7-8; TRBD2 aligns across 12 bases. The trim removed 0 bases at V and 4 bases at J, leaving 10 bases unmatched. The germline V gene has CDR1 SGHVS and CDR2 FQNEAQ. CDR3 size: 19 residues. The CDR3 protein is CASSLAPPSGGAPYNEQFF. The CDR3 nucleotides read TGTGCCAGCAGCTTAGCCCCTCCTAGCGGGGGGGCCCCATACAATGAGCAGTTCTTC. The whole variable domain, filled in from reference TRBV7-8 and TRBJ2-1, reads GAGVSQSPRYKVAKRGQDVALRCDPISGHVSLFWYQQALGQGPEFLTYFQNEAQLDKSGLPSDRFFAERPEGSVSTLKIQRTQQEDSAVYLCASSLAPPSGGAPYNEQFFGPGTRLTVL.

This clonotype came up a few times. The chain joins TRBV20-1 to TRBJ2-3; D is unresolved. This CDR3 has 14 amino acids. Germline assignment: CDR1 DFQATT and CDR2 SNEGSKA (reference sequence). The ends were cut back, 3 bases at V and 1 base at J, with 11 bases in the middle. Here the CDR3 DNA reads TGCAGTGCTAGGACCCTGCACGGCACAGATACGCAGTATTTT. Encoded protein: CSARTLHGTDTQYF.

The sample holds a few counts of this clonotype. This chain links TRBV10-3 with TRBJ1-2; 8 bases map to TRBD1. Per the germline V gene, CDR1 is ENHRY and CDR2 is SYGVKD. CDR3 length equals 13 residues. J gave up 6 bases and V 4 bases, and 4 bases lay outside the gene matches. CDR3 sequence (DNA): TGTGCCATCAGTGGACAGGGGATGGATGGCTACACCTTC. It codes for CAISGQGMDGYTF.

This clonotype was detected only a few times. This chain joins TRBV12-5 and TRBJ1-2, with 7 bases identical to TRBD1. The germline V gene encodes CDR1 LGHNT and CDR2 FRNRAP. The J segment lost 4 bases and the V segment lost 4 bases, leaving 6 bases of the junction unmatched. This CDR3 region has 14 residues. CDR3 nucleotides: TGTGCTAGTGGTTCCGGACAGGCCCGCTATGGCTACACCTTC. Protein product: CASGSGQARYGYTF.

Turning to this clonotype: An end of the junction differs from the germline gene, which may be a read error. The V and J genes are TRBV7-2 and TRBJ2-5; the D is unclear. The CDR3 runs to 11 residues. Germline CDR1 is SGHTA and CDR2 is FQGNSA. CDR3 in DNA: TGTGCCAGCAGCCCAGACAATGAGCAGTATTTC. Translating gives CASSPDNEQYF.